This is a list of T cell receptor beta chains from one sample in a study of T cells in Graves' hyperthyroidism and ophthalmopathy. Using its own MiXCR run on the multiplex PCR reads, TCRdb lists one record per CDR3 protein. The sample holds approximately 700,000 distinct CDR3 sequences; less than 20% are singletons and the top ten take around 7.7%. Material: blood. The receptors shown here come from a man aged 18 to 29 with Graves' hyperthyroidism. Each CDR3 is given with its conserved first and last residue. Fields, in order: D gene, J gene, clone size, V gene, CDR3 DNA, CDR3 protein. The D gene is left open where the match is weak. Some rows mark clone size as missing; the rest say once, few, many or name a class of expanded clone.

-,TRBJ2-2,-,TRBV20-1,TGCAGTGCTAGAGCCCCGAGAAACACCGGGGAGCTGTTTTTT,CSARAPRNTGELFF
-,TRBJ1-3,few,TRBV11-2,TGTGCCAGCAGCTTCTCCGGGGTTCGAATGGATGGAAACACCATATATTTT,CASSFSGVRMDGNTIYF
-,TRBJ1-2,many,TRBV20-1,TGCAGTGCTAGAGATGGCCCGAACTATGGCTACACCTTC,CSARDGPNYGYTF
TRBD2,TRBJ2-1,-,TRBV12-3/TRBV12-4,TGTGCCTGCAGACGAGCGGGACTAGGTTACAATGAGCAGTTCTTC,CACRRAGLGYNEQFF
-,TRBJ1-4,-,TRBV7-9,TGTGCCAGCAGCTTTAATACTAATGAAAAACTGTTTTTT,CASSFNTNEKLFF
-,TRBJ1-1,few,TRBV5-5,TGTGCCAGCAGCCGTTGGGGGGCAGGGAACACTGAAGCTTTCTTT,CASSRWGAGNTEAFF
TRBD1,TRBJ2-7,many,TRBV28,TGTGCCAGCAGTAACCCCCCGGGACAGGGGATATACGAGCAGTACTTC,CASSNPPGQGIYEQYF
-,TRBJ2-5,-,TRBV5-1,TGCGCCAGCAGCTTGGCCCTCTCACAGGGAGAGACCCAGTACTTC,CASSLALSQGETQYF
TRBD1,TRBJ1-4,-,TRBV7-2,TGTGCCAGCAGCTTAGGGCAGGGGGCGAGGGAAAAACTGTTTTTT,CASSLGQGAREKLFF
-,TRBJ1-2,-,TRBV28,TGTGCCAGCAGCCCGCCCCCCTGGGGCTATGGCTACACCTTC,CASSPPPWGYGYTF
-,TRBJ2-5,many,TRBV3-1,TGTGCCAGCAGCCAAGATCACGGGGGGACCCAGTACTTC,CASSQDHGGTQYF
TRBD1,TRBJ2-1,many,TRBV20-1,TGCAGTGCTAGACGGACAGGGGGATACGAGCAGTTCTTC,CSARRTGGYEQFF
-,TRBJ2-7,few,TRBV14,TGTGCCAGCAGTGAATTTGGTTGGGAGCAGTACTTC,CASSEFGWEQYF
TRBD2,TRBJ2-1,many,TRBV28,TGTGCCAGCAGACCCCCAGGACTAGCGGGAGCGATGGAGCAGTTCTTC,CASRPPGLAGAMEQFF
-,TRBJ2-6,few,TRBV2,TGTGCCAGCAGTGTTCCTCGGGGGTCCGGGGCCAACGTCCTGACTTTC,CASSVPRGSGANVLTF
-,TRBJ2-1,few,TRBV7-9,TGTGCCAGCAGCCGGGGTGGGAGGAAGTTCAATGAGCAGTTCTTC,CASSRGGRKFNEQFF
-,TRBJ2-7,many,TRBV28,TGTGCCTCGGGGGAGACCTCCTACGAGCAGTACTTC,CASGETSYEQYF
-,TRBJ1-3,-,TRBV2,TGTGCGGCCCACGGGGGGACTGGAAACACCATATATTTT,CAAHGGTGNTIYF
TRBD1,TRBJ2-2,-,TRBV30,TGTGCCTGGATCAGGGACAGTGGAACCGGGGAGCTGTTTTTT,CAWIRDSGTGELFF
TRBD1,TRBJ2-1,-,TRBV28,TGTGCCAGCAGTCCCGACAGGGACTACAATGAGCAGTTCTTC,CASSPDRDYNEQFF
TRBD2,TRBJ2-3,-,TRBV9,TGTGCCAGCAGCTTCGGGACTAGCGGAGCTAGCACAGATACGCAGTATTTT,CASSFGTSGASTDTQYF
TRBD2,TRBJ2-7,many,TRBV15,TGTGCCACCAGCAGAGTGGGGACTAGCGGGCAATACGAGCAGTACTTC,CATSRVGTSGQYEQYF
TRBD2,TRBJ2-1,few,TRBV29-1,TGCAGCGGGTTGGGGACTAGCGGAAGCTACAATGAGCAGTTCTTC,CSGLGTSGSYNEQFF
TRBD1,TRBJ1-6,few,TRBV18,TGTGCCAGCTCATCAACAGGGGTTAACTCACCCCTCCACTTT,CASSSTGVNSPLHF
TRBD1,TRBJ2-7,once,TRBV29-1,TGCAGCGTTGTAGGGGGACAGGACTACGAGCAGTACTTC,CSVVGGQDYEQYF
TRBD1,TRBJ2-7,many,TRBV7-9,TGTGCCAGCGCGCTCCCAGACCGGGACAGCCTCTACGAGCAGTACTTC,CASALPDRDSLYEQYF
TRBD2,TRBJ2-7,-,TRBV4-2,TGTGCCAGCAGACGGACTAGCGGGTTAGACGAGCAGTACTTC,CASRRTSGLDEQYF
TRBD1,TRBJ2-7,few,TRBV18,TGTGCCAGCTCAGGGGGACAGGGGGCGAGCGAGCAGTACTTC,CASSGGQGASEQYF
-,TRBJ1-6,many,TRBV6-1,TGTGCCAGCAGTTCCCGGGGCGGGGTATCACCCCTCCACTTT,CASSSRGGVSPLHF
TRBD1,TRBJ2-1,many,TRBV13,TGTGCCAGCGGCGACAGGGTAATGGGTAATGAGCAGTTCTTC,CASGDRVMGNEQFF
-,TRBJ2-3,few,TRBV5-1,TGCGCCAGCAGCTCCCTTTGGGGGGAGGTCTCAGATACGCAGTATTTT,CASSSLWGEVSDTQYF
TRBD1,TRBJ2-5,-,TRBV7-6,TGTGCCAGCAGCTTAGGGCAAACAGGGGACCAAGAGACCCAGTACTTC,CASSLGQTGDQETQYF
-,TRBJ1-4,-,TRBV6-2/TRBV6-3,TGTGCCAGCAGTGAAGCGCCAGGGGCAACTAATGAAAAACTGTTTTTT,CASSEAPGATNEKLFF
-,TRBJ2-7,many,TRBV28,TGTGCCAGCAGTACAACGGGACTCCTGGGGGAGCAGTACTTC,CASSTTGLLGEQYF
-,TRBJ1-5,-,TRBV5-5,TGTGCCAGCGCTCAGGGCCGCAATCAGCCCCAGCATTTT,CASAQGRNQPQHF
TRBD2,TRBJ2-7,-,TRBV20-1,TGCAGTGCGGACCCTTCACTAGCGGGAGAAGAGCAGTACTTC,CSADPSLAGEEQYF
TRBD1,TRBJ1-2,few,TRBV11-2,TGTGCCAGCAGCTCCGGGACAGGGGGCAACTATGGCTACACCTTC,CASSSGTGGNYGYTF
-,TRBJ2-7,few,TRBV30,TGTGCCTGGGGTTCCGGATCCTACGAGCAGTACTTC,CAWGSGSYEQYF
TRBD1,TRBJ1-5,few,TRBV28,TGTGCCAGCAGTTTCACAGGGGAGTGGAATCAGCCCCAGCATTTT,CASSFTGEWNQPQHF
TRBD1,TRBJ2-5,many,TRBV7-8,TGTGCCAGCAGCTCCCGGGACAGCCAAGAGACCCAGTACTTC,CASSSRDSQETQYF
-,TRBJ1-2,-,TRBV18,TGTGCCAGCTCACCGTCGGCAGACTATGGCTACACCTTC,CASSPSADYGYTF
-,TRBJ1-1,-,TRBV5-6,TGTGCCAGCAGCTTGCGGGCAGGGTACCCTGAAGCTTTCTTT,CASSLRAGYPEAFF
-,TRBJ2-2,-,TRBV20-1,TGCAGTGCTGCGAACACCGGGGAGCTGTTTTTT,CSAANTGELFF
-,TRBJ1-5,few,TRBV28,TGTGCCAGCAGCCCCCGGGGGGTAGGCAATCAGCCCCAGCATTTT,CASSPRGVGNQPQHF
-,TRBJ1-2,few,TRBV9,TGTGCCAGCAGCGTAGCTTCCCGGGGCATTTATGGCTACACCTTC,CASSVASRGIYGYTF
-,TRBJ2-5,many,TRBV5-1,TGCGCCAGCAGCTTGGAGGCGCCAGAGACCCAGTACTTC,CASSLEAPETQYF
TRBD1,TRBJ2-4,many,TRBV6-1,TGTGCCAGCAGTCCTTACTCAGGGGGCTTCGGAAACATTCAGTACTTC,CASSPYSGGFGNIQYF
-,TRBJ2-3,-,TRBV27,TGTGCCAGCAGTTTATTAGGGAGAGGAGATACGCAGTATTTT,CASSLLGRGDTQYF
-,TRBJ2-3,-,TRBV25-1,TGTGCCAGCACTCCAGGGGCGAGCACAGATACGCAGTATTTT,CASTPGASTDTQYF
-,TRBJ1-2,many,TRBV28,TGTGCCAGCAGTTCCTCCGGGACGGAGTGGAGGAATGGCTACACCTTC,CASSSSGTEWRNGYTF
TRBD1,TRBJ1-1,many,TRBV11-2,TGTGCCAGCAGCGTCGGACAGGGGGCATTTGAGGCTTTCTTT,CASSVGQGAFEAFF
-,TRBJ2-2,few,TRBV28,TGTGCCGCACTACAGGGGAACACCGGGGAGCTGTTTTTT,CAALQGNTGELFF
TRBD1,TRBJ2-1,few,TRBV19,TGTGCCAGTAGTATCGGACAGGGGGGGAATGAGCAGTTCTTC,CASSIGQGGNEQFF
-,TRBJ1-6,-,TRBV20-1,TGCAGTGCTCTCCCCGAGGGGTTCTCACCCCTCCACTTT,CSALPEGFSPLHF
TRBD1,TRBJ1-6,many,TRBV20-1,TGCAGTGCTAGGGACCCCACCGGGACAGGGGATTCACCCCTCCACTTT,CSARDPTGTGDSPLHF
-,TRBJ2-7,many,TRBV28,TGTGCCAGTTCCAGGCCGGCTACCTACGAGCAGTACTTC,CASSRPATYEQYF
-,TRBJ2-2,many,TRBV6-1,TGTGCCAGCAGCGCTCAGGGGGGCTCGGCCGGGGAGCTGTTTTTT,CASSAQGGSAGELFF